This T cell receptor (beta chain) was recorded in a study of blood T cell repertoires in COVID-19. Whole-study context: Collection of acute and convalescent COVID-19 samples took place in the United States, Italy and Spain. Sources were T cells, B-cell-depleted T cells, or PBMCs; the material itself was cDNA or gDNA.

This CDR3 comprises 12 residues. Germline CDR1 LNHDA, CDR2 SQIVND (reference sequence). The germline V and J ends were trimmed by 7 bases and 4 bases, with 10 bases remaining between them. Original analysis: Reference gene primer amplification gave estimated nucleated cell counts. Sequenced by immunoSEQ multiplex PCR; TCRdb stores in-frame clones only, minus some. That table supplies the V and J calls and clone size; D and trimming were determined from the DNA. The data show 120,000 or so clones, roughly 90% seen once. This sequence joins TRBV19 and TRBJ1-1; weak D call: TRBD1 (6 bases). This receptor was identified in a man between 45 and 60 years old with acute or convalescent COVID-19. What was sequenced was peripheral blood. The DNA for the CDR3 is TGTGCCAGTAAGAGCAGGGGCACTGAAGCTTTCTTT. This gives the protein CASKSRGTEAFF.